This T cell receptor (beta chain) comes out of a study of blood T cell repertoires in COVID-19. Per germline, CDR1 SGHTA and CDR2 FQGTGA. V trimming: 2 bases; J trimming: 5 bases; junction bases outside the gene matches: 2. This CDR3 has 13 residues. This clone was observed a handful of times. Authors' data handling: Amplification with reference gene primers provided the estimates of nucleated cell counts. Clones were sequenced by immunoSEQ multiplex PCR, and TCRdb holds only the in-frame ones, with some missing. V and J calls and clone size are as listed in that table; D and trimming were resolved from the DNA. The sample gives hundreds of thousands of clones, 70% to 90% of which show up once; roughly 2.2% is in the top ten.

The sequencing sample was made of peripheral blood. This clonotype was sampled from a woman aged 45-60 years with acute or convalescent COVID-19. The chain carries TRBV7-3 and TRBJ1-2, with 7 bases fitting TRBD1. The DNA for the CDR3 is TGTGCCAGCAGCTTAGGGACAGAGTATGGCTACACCTTC. It is translated as CASSLGTEYGYTF. Full variable domain (missing parts from reference TRBV7-3 and TRBJ1-2): GAGVSQTPSNKVTEKGKYVELRCDPISGHTALYWYRQSLGQGPEFLIYFQGTGAADDSGLPNDRFFAVRPEGSVSTLKIQRTERGDSAVYLCASSLGTEYGYTFGSGTRLTVV.